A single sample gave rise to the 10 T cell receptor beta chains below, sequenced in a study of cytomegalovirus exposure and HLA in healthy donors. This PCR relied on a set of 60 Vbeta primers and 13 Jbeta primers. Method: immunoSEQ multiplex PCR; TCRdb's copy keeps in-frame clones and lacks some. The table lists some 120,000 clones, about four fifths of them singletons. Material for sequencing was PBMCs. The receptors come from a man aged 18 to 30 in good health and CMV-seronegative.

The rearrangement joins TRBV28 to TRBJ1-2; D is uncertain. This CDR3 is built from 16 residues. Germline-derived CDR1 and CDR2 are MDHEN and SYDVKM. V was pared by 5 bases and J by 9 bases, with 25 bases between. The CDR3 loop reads CASSTSSRSPPISYTF. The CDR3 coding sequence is TGTGCCAGCAGTACCTCCTCCAGGTCCCCCCCCATTAGCTACACCTTC.

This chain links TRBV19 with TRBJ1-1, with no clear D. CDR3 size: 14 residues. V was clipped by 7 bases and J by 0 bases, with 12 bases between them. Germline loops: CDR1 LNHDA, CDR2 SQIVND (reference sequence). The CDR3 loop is CASNTDQVNTEAFF. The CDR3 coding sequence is TGTGCCAGTAATACCGACCAGGTGAACACTGAAGCTTTCTTT.

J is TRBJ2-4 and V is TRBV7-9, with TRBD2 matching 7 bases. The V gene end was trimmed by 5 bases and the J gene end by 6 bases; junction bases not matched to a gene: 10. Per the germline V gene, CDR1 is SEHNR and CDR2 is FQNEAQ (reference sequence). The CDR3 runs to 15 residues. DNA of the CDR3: TGTGCCAGCAGCCCCGTGGGAGGGAGCCCAAACATTCAGTACTTC. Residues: CASSPVGGSPNIQYF.

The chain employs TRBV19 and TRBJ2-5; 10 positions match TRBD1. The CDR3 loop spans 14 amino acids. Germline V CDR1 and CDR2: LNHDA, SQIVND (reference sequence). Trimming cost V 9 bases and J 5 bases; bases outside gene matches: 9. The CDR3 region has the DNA TGTGCCAGCCATCCGGGACAGGGGTGGGAGACCCAGTACTTC. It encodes CASHPGQGWETQYF.

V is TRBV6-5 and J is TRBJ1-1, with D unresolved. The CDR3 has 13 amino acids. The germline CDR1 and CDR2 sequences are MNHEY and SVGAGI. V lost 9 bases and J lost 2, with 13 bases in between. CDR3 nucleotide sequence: TGTGCCAGTCGTGACAAAGCTAACACTGAAGCTTTCTTT. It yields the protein CASRDKANTEAFF.

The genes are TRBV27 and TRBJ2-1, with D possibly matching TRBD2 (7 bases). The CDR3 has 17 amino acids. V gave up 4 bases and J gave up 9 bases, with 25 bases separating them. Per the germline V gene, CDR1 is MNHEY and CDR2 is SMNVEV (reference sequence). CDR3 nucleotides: TGTGCCAGCAGTTCGCGGACAGCTCGGTCCGGGAGGCCTGAGCAGTTCTTC. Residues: CASSSRTARSGRPEQFF.

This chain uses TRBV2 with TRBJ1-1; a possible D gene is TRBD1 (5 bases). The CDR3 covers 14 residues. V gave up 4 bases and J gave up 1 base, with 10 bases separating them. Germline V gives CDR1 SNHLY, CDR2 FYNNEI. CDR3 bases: TGTGCCAGCAGTGTGGGCAGGGCGAACACTGAAGCTTTCTTT. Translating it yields CASSVGRANTEAFF.

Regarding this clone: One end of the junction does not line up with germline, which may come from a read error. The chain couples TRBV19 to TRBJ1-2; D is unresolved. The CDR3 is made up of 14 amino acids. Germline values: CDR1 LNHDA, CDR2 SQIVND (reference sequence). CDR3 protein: CASSPFGGNSGYTF. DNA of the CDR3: TGTGCCAGTAGTCCTTTTGGAGGGAACTCTGGCTACACCTTC.

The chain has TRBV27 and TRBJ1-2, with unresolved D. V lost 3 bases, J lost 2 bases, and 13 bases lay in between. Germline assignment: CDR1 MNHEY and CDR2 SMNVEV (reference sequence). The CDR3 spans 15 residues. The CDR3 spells CASSLTRASNYGYTF. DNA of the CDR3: TGTGCCAGCAGTTTGACTAGGGCCTCGAACTATGGCTACACCTTC.

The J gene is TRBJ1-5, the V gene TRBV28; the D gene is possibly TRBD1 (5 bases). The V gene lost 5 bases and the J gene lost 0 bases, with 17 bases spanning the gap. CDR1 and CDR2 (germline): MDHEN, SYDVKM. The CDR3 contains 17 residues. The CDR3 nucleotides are TGTGCCAGCAGTCCAGGAAACAGGTTTTTTAGCAATCAGCCCCAGCATTTT. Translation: CASSPGNRFFSNQPQHF.